The 12 T cell receptor beta chains presented below share a single source sample, sequenced in a study of blood T cell repertoires in COVID-19 (dated by TCRdb to the early 2020s). The library came from the immunoSEQ multiplex PCR assay. In TCRdb, the immuneACCESS table is reduced to in-frame sequences with V and J assigned. These tables do not hold every clone; where another copy was compared, an unresolved V gene accounts for under half, and the others remain unexplained. The sample has 120,000 to 150,000 clones on record, approximately 85% of them singletons. Around 8% of the sample lies in the top ten. The sample comprised peripheral blood. These receptors came from an older woman with COVID-19, enrolled during active disease.

The chain has TRBV4-3 and TRBJ1-4; D is undetermined. The V end lost 1 base, the J end lost 7 bases, and 13 bases lay between the germline ends. Germline V gene sequence: CDR1 LGHNA, CDR2 YSLEER. The CDR3 is 15 amino acids. Here the CDR3 reads CASSQGRTLSEKLFF. The CDR3 bases are TGCGCCAGCAGCCAAGGCAGGACTCTGAGTGAAAAACTGTTTTTT.

This sequence joins TRBV10-3 and TRBJ1-3, with TRBD1 matching 9 bases. J gave up 5 bases and V 3 bases, and 5 bases lay outside the gene matches. In germline, CDR1 is ENHRY, CDR2 SYGVKD. The CDR3 runs 15 residues. The CDR3 DNA is TGTGCCATCAGTGATGGGACAGGGAAGCGAAACACCATATATTTT. Protein sequence: CAISDGTGKRNTIYF.

Points on this clone: Within the sample, other DNA sequences also encode this same CDR3. The rearrangement uses TRBV15 and TRBJ1-1; 8 nucleotides agree with TRBD1. Germline values: CDR1 LNHNV, CDR2 YYDKDF (reference sequence). Trimming at V came to 1 base and at J to 7 bases, leaving 8 bases not matched to a gene. The CDR3 has 15 residues. CDR3 sequence: CATSRGGQGAGEAFF. The CDR3 DNA reads as TGTGCCACCAGCAGAGGGGGGCAGGGGGCAGGTGAAGCTTTCTTT.

The rearrangement joins TRBV27 to TRBJ2-1; 9 nucleotides line up with TRBD1. V shed 2 bases and J 7 bases; nucleotides not matched to a gene: 0. There are 13 residues in the CDR3. Germline CDR1 is MNHEY and CDR2 is SMNVEV (reference sequence). CDR3 DNA sequence: TGTGCCAGCAGTTTAGGGACAGGGAATGAGCAGTTCTTC. Amino acid sequence: CASSLGTGNEQFF.

The chain joins TRBV18 to TRBJ1-3, with D hard to call. The V and J ends lost 0 bases and 7 bases respectively, with 19 bases between them. This CDR3 has 17 amino acids. Per the germline V gene, CDR1 is KGHSH and CDR2 is LQKENI. This CDR3 is CASSPPITEGLGNTIYF. The CDR3, as DNA: TGTGCCAGCTCACCACCGATAACAGAGGGTCTGGGCAACACCATATATTTT.

The chain combines TRBV3-1 (or the pseudogene TRBV3-2) with TRBJ2-2; the match to TRBD2 covers 7 bases. From germline, CDR1 is LGHDT and CDR2 YNNKEL (reference sequence). This CDR3 spans 15 amino acids. V dropped 1 base and J dropped 4; count of bases not matched to a gene: 3. The CDR3 protein is CASSQVGGITGELFF. In nucleotides, the CDR3 is TGTGCCAGCAGCCAAGTGGGGGGGATCACCGGGGAGCTGTTTTTT.

This clone was observed a single time. J is TRBJ1-1 and V is TRBV7-8, with a possible D match to TRBD1 (6 bases). Per the germline V gene, CDR1 is SGHVS and CDR2 is FQNEAQ. V lost 5 bases and J 4 bases, leaving 20 bases between the germline ends. The CDR3 length is 16 residues. The CDR3 sequence is CASSPRDKWSPTEAFF. As DNA, the CDR3 is TGTGCCAGCAGCCCCCGGGACAAGTGGTCCCCCACTGAAGCTTTCTTT. Variable domain in full (rest from reference TRBV7-8 and TRBJ1-1): GAGVSQSPRYKVAKRGQDVALRCDPISGHVSLFWYQQALGQGPEFLTYFQNEAQLDKSGLPSDRFFAERPEGSVSTLKIQRTQQEDSAVYLCASSPRDKWSPTEAFFGQGTRLTVV.

The chain links TRBV18 to TRBJ2-3; weak D call: TRBD2 (6 bases). The CDR3 runs to 14 residues. Germline assignment: CDR1 KGHSH and CDR2 LQKENI. With 1 base removed from V and 2 bases from J, the gap between germline ends came to 7 bases. The CDR3 bases are TGTGCCAGCTCACCACAGGGACTCACAGATACGCAGTATTTT. Its protein is CASSPQGLTDTQYF.

This chain connects TRBV29-1 to TRBJ1-2; TRBD1 agrees at 8 bases. J lost 6 bases, V lost 6 bases, and 9 bases had no gene match. Germline V gene lookup returns CDR1 SQVTM and CDR2 ANQGSEA. CDR3 length equals 13 residues. CDR3: CSVPGTGRDGYTF. In DNA, the CDR3 is TGCAGCGTCCCCGGGACAGGAAGAGATGGCTACACCTTC.

V usage is TRBV5-4 and J usage is TRBJ1-4; tentative D call: TRBD1 (5 bases). V gave up 2 bases and J gave up 5 bases, with 10 bases separating them. Germline values: CDR1 SGHNT, CDR2 YYREEE (reference sequence). This CDR3 is built from 14 residues. CDR3 region: CASSFQQENEKLFF. In DNA form, the CDR3 reads TGTGCCAGCAGCTTTCAACAGGAGAATGAAAAACTGTTTTTT.

This CDR3 is CASSQSPGQGNPYEQYF. CDR3 nucleotides: TGCGCCAGCAGCCAAAGCCCTGGACAGGGAAACCCCTACGAGCAGTACTTC. V and J are TRBV4-1 and TRBJ2-7; 8 bases fit TRBD1. This CDR3 has 17 amino acids. Looked up from germline, CDR1 is MGHRA and CDR2 is YSYEKL. V gave up 2 bases and J gave up 2 bases; unmatched junction bases: 11.

The genes are TRBV6-5 and TRBJ2-7; D call uncertain. Trimming stripped 7 bases from V and 0 bases from J, with 13 bases between. This CDR3 contains 14 residues. CDR1 and CDR2 from the germline V gene are MNHEY and SVGAGI. Here the CDR3 DNA reads TGTGCCAGCAAAAGAGAGGTTAGCTCCTACGAGCAGTACTTC. It codes for CASKREVSSYEQYF.